A single count supports the clone carrying this T cell receptor (beta chain). Its antigen remains unidentified. The source of the sample is a study of T-cell memory formation after mild COVID-19. Study at large: In these data, TCR clusters were largely donor specific. General study points: Clones which contracted sat mainly in CM and EM if CD4+, and in EMRA if CD8+.

Constant-segment primers and 5'RACE yielded cDNA libraries for TCR alpha and TCR beta, each carrying sample barcodes and UMIs. TCRdb redid the calling of the 5' RACE reads with MiXCR, one entry per CDR3 protein. The sample shows 400,000 or so distinct CDR3 sequences, around 21% of them seen only once. Germline assignment: CDR1 SGHRS and CDR2 YFSETQ. V trimming: 4 bases; J trimming: 4 bases; junction bases outside the gene matches: 8. The CDR3 covers 15 residues. Material: PBMCs or a T cell subset sorted from them (not recorded which). The TCR sequence derives from an adult woman who had mild COVID-19 (a few samples of this study predate the infection). Cell type and time point are not known. This chain joins TRBV5-1 and TRBJ2-3, with TRBD1 identical over 8 bases. The CDR3 here is CASSVGQGLADTQYF. The CDR3 nucleotides read TGCGCCAGCAGCGTAGGACAGGGTTTGGCAGATACGCAGTATTTT.